The entry below describes one T cell receptor (beta chain). This specimen belongs to a study of blood T cell repertoires in COVID-19. Across the whole study: COVID-19 samples from acute and convalescent phases originated in the United States, Italy and Spain. Nucleic acid was either cDNA or gDNA, and it came from T cells, B-cell-depleted T cells, or PBMCs.

Germline assignment: CDR1 MNHNY and CDR2 SVGAGI (reference sequence). V was trimmed by 3 bases and J by 3 bases, leaving 18 bases between them. This CDR3 has 16 residues. In the authors' methods: Amplification of reference gene primers provided the estimated nucleated cell counts. Sequenced by immunoSEQ multiplex PCR; TCRdb stores in-frame clones only, minus some. That table is the source of V, J and clone size, and D and trimming were worked out from the DNA. The repertoire includes 90,000 to 150,000 clones, about 80% of them detected once, and around 5.9% sits in the top ten. The clonotype comes from a man in his 70s with acute or convalescent COVID-19. The chain joins TRBV6-6 to TRBJ2-7; TRBD1 is a possible D gene (6 bases). Sequences were obtained from peripheral blood. The CDR3 protein is CASSYLTTGTSYEQYF. CDR3 nucleotides: TGTGCCAGCAGTTATTTAACTACCGGGACAAGCTACGAGCAGTACTTC.